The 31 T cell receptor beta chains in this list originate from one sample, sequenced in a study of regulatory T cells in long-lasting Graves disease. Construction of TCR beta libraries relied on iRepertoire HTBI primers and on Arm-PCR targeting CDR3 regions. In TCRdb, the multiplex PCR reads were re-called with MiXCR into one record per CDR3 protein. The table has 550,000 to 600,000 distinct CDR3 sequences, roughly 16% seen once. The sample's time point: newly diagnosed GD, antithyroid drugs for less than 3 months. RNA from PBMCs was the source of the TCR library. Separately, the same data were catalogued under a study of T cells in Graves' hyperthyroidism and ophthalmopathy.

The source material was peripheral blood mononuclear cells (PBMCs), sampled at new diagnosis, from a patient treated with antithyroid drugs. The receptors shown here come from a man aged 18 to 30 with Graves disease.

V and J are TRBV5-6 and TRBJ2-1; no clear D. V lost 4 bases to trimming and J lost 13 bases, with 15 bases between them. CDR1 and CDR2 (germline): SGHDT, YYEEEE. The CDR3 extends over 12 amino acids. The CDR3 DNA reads TGTGCCAGCAGCCAAGCCGGCACCCCTCAGTTCTTC. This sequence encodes CASSQAGTPQFF.

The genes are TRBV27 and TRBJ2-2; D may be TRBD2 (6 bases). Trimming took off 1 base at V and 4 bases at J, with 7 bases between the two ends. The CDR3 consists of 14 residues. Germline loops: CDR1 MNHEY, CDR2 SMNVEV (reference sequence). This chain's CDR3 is CASSLYSGTGELFF. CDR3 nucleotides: TGTGCCAGCAGTTTATATAGCGGCACCGGGGAGCTGTTTTTT.

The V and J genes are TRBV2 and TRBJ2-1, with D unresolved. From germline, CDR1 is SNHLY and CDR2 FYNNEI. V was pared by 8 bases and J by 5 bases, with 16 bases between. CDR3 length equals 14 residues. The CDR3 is CASQPGRGNNEQFF. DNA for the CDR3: TGTGCCAGCCAGCCAGGCCGCGGAAACAATGAGCAGTTCTTC.

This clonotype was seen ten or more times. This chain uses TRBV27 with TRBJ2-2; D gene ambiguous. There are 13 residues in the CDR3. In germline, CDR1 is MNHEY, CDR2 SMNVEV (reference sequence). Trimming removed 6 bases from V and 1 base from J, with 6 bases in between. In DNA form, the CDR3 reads TGTGCCAGCAGCCCCCAGAACACCGGGGAGCTGTTTTTT. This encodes CASSPQNTGELFF.

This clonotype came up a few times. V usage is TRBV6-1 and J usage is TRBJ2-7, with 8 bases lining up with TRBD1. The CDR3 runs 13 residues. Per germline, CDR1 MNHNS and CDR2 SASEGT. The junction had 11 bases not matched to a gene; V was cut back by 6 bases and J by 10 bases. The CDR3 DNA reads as TGTGCCAGCAGCGAACCAGGGACAGGCGACCAGTACTTC. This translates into CASSEPGTGDQYF.

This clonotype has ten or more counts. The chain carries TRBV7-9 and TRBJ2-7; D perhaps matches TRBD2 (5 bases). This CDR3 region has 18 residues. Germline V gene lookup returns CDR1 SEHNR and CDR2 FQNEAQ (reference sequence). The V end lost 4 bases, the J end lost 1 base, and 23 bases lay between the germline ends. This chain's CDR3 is CASSSRKRVARGSYEQYF. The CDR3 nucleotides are TGTGCCAGCAGCTCCCGGAAGAGGGTTGCCCGTGGGTCCTACGAGCAGTACTTC.

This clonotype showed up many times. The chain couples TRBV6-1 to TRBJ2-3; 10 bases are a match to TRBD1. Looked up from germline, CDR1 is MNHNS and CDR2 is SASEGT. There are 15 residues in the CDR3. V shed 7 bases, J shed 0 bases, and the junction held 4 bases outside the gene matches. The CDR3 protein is CASTVGQGSTDTQYF. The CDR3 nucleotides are TGTGCCAGCACTGTGGGACAGGGGAGCACAGATACGCAGTATTTT.

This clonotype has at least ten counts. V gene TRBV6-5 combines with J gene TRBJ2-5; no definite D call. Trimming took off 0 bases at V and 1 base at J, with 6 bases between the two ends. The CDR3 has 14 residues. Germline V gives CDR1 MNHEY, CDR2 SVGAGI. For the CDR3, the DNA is TGTGCCAGCAGTTACTCAGAGGTCCAAGAGACCCAGTACTTC. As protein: CASSYSEVQETQYF.

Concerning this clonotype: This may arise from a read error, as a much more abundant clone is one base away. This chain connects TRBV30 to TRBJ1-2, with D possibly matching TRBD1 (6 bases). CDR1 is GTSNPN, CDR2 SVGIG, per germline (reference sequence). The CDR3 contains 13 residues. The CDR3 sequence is CAWSHLTGSGYIF. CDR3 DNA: TGTGCCTGGAGCCACCTGACAGGTAGTGGCTACATCTTC.

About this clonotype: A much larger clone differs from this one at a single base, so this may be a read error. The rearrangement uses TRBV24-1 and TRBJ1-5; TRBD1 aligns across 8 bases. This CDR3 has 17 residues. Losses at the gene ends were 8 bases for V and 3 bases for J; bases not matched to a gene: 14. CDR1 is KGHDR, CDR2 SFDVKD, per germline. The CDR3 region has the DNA TGTGCCACCACCCTAAGCCCGGACAGGGAACACAATCAGCCCCAGCATTTT. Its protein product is CATTLSPDREHNQPQHF.

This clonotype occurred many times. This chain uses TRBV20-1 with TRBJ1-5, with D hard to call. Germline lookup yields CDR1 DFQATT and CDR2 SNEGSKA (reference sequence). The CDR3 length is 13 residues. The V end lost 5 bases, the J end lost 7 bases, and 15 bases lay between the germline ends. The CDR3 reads CSAPREGGQPQHF. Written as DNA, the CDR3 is TGCAGTGCTCCTCGGGAGGGCGGCCAGCCCCAGCATTTT.

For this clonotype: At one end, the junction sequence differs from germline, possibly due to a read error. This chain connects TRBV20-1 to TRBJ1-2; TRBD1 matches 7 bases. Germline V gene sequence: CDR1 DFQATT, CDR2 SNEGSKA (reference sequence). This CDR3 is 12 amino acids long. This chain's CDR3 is CSASLTATGYSF. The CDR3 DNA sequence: TGCAGTGCTAGCCTAACCGCGACAGGGTACAGTTTC.

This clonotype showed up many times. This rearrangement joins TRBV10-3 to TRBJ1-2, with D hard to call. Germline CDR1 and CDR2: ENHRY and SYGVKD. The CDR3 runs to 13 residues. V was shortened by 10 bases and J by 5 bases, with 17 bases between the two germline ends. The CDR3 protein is CATTLGVGYGYTF. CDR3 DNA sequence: TGTGCCACCACCCTAGGCGTTGGTTATGGCTACACCTTC.

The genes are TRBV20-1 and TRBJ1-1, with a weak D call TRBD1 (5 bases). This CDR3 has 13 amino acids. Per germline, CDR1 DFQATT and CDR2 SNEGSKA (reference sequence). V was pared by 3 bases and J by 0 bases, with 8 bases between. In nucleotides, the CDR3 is TGCAGTGCTAGTTGGGGGATGAACACTGAAGCTTTCTTT. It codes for CSASWGMNTEAFF.

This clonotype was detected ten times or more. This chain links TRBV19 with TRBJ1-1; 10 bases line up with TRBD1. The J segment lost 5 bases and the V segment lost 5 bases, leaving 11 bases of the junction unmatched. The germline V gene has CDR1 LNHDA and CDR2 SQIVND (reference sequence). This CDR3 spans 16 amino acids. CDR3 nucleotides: TGTGCCAGTAGTGGGGGCCGGGACAGGGGTAATACTGAAGCTTTCTTT. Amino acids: CASSGGRDRGNTEAFF.

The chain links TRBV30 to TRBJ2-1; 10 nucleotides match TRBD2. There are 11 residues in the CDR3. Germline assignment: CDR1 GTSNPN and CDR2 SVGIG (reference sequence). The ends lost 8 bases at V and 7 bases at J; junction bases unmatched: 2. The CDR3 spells CALLAGNEQFF. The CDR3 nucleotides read TGTGCCCTACTAGCGGGGAATGAGCAGTTCTTC.

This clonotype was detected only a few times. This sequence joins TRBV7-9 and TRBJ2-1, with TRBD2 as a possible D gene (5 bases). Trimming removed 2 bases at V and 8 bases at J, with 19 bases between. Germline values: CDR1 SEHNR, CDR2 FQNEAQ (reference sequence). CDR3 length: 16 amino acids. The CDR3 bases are TGTGCCAGCAGCTTAAGGACTGCGGGCCGGAGAGATGAGCAGTTCTTC. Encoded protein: CASSLRTAGRRDEQFF.

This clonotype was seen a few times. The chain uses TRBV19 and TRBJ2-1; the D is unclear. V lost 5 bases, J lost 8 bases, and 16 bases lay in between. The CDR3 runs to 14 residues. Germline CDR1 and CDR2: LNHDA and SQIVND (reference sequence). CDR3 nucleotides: TGTGCCAGTAGTTATCCCGGCCGGACCGATGAGCAGTTCTTC. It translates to CASSYPGRTDEQFF.

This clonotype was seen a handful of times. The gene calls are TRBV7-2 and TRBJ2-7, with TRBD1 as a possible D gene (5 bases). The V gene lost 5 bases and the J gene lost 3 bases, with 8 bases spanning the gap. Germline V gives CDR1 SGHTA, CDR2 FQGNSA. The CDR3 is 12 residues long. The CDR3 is CASSDDSYEQYF. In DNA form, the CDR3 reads TGTGCCAGCAGCGACGACAGCTACGAGCAGTACTTC.

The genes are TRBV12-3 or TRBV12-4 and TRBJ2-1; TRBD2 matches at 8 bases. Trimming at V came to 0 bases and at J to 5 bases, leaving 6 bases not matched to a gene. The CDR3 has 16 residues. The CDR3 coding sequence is TGTGCCAGCAGTTTAGCTCCGGGACTAGGGGACAATGAGCAGTTCTTC. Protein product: CASSLAPGLGDNEQFF.

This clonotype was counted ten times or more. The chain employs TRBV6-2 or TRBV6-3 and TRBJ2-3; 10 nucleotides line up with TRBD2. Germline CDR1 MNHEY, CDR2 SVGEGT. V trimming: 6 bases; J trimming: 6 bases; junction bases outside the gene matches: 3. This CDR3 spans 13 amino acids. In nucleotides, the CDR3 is TGTGCCAGCAGGGGGACTAGCGTCGATACGCAGTATTTT. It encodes CASRGTSVDTQYF.

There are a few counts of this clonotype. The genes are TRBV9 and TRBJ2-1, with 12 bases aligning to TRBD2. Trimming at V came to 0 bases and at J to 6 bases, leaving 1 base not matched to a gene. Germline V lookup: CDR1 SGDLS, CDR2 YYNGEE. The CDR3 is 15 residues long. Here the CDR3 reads CASSVGLAGANEQFF. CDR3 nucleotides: TGTGCCAGCAGCGTAGGACTAGCGGGAGCCAATGAGCAGTTCTTC.

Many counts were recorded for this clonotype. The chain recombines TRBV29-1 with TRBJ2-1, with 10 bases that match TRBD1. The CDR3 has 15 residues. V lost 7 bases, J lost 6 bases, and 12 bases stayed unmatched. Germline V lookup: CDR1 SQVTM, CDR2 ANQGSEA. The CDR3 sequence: CSAQLTGGTGNEQFF. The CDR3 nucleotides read TGCAGCGCCCAACTGACAGGGGGCACGGGCAATGAGCAGTTCTTC.

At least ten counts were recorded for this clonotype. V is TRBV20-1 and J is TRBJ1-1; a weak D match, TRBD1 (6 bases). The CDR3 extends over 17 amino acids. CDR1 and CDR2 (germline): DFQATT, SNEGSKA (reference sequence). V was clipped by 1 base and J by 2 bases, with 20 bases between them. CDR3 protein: CSARVLWARGVNTEAFF. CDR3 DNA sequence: TGCAGTGCTAGAGTTTTATGGGCCAGGGGCGTAAACACTGAAGCTTTCTTT.

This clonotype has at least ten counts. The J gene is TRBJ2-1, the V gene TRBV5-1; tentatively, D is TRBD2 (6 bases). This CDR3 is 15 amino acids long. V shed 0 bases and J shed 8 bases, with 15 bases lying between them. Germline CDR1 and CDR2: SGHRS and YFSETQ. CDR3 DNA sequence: TGCGCCAGCAGCTTGGATCCGGGACTGAAATATGAGCAGTTCTTC. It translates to CASSLDPGLKYEQFF.

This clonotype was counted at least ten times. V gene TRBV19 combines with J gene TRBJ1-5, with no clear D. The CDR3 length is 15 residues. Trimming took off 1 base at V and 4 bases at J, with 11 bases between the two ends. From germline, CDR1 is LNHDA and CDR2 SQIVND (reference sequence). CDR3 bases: TGTGCCAGTAGTATAGCACCGACACCGAATCAGCCCCAGCATTTT. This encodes CASSIAPTPNQPQHF.

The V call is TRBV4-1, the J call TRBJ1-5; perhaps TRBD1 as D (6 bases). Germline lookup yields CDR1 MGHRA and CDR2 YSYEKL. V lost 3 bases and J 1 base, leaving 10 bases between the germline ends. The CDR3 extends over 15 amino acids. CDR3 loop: CASSQEQGSNQPQHF. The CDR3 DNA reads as TGCGCCAGCAGCCAGGAACAGGGAAGCAATCAGCCCCAGCATTTT.

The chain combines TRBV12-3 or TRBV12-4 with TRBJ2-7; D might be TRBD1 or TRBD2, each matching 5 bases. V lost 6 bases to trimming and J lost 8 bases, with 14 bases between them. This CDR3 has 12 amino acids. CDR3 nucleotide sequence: TGTGCCAGCAGCTACGATGAGGGGCAGCAGTACTTC. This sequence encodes CASSYDEGQQYF.

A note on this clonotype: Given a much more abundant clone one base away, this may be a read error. The CDR3 is CASSPGLAEPDTQYF. CDR3 nucleotides: TGTGCCAGCAGCCCGGGACTAGCCGAGCCAGATACGCAGTATTTT. This chain links TRBV14 with TRBJ2-3, with 9 bases matching TRBD2. Germline V gives CDR1 SGHDN, CDR2 FVKESK. The CDR3 extends over 15 amino acids. With V trimmed by 4 bases and J by 4 bases, 6 bases remained unmatched.

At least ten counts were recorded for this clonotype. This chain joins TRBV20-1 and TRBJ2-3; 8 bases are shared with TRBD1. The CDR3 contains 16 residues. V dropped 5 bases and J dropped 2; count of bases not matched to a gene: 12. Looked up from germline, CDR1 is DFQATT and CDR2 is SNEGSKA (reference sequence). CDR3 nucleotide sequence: TGCAGTGCTCAAAACGGGACAGGCCGAATCACAGATACGCAGTATTTT. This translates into CSAQNGTGRITDTQYF.

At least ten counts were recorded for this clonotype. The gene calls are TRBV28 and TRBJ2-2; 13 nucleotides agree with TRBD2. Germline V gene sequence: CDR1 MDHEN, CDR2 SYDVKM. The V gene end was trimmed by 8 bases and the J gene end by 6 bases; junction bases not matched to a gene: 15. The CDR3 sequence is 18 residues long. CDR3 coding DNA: TGTGCCAGCGGCTATGGACTAGCGGGAGCCGGGTGGGCCGGGGAGCTGTTTTTT. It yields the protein CASGYGLAGAGWAGELFF.